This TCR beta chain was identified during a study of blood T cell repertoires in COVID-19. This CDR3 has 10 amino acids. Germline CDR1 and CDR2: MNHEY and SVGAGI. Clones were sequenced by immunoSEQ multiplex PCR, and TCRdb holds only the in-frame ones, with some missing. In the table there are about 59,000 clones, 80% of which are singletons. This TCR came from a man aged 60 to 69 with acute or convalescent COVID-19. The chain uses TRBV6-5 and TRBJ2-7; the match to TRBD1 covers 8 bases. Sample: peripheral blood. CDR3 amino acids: CSTGAYEQYF. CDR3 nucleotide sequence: TGTTCGACAGGGGCCTACGAGCAGTACTTC.